The 8 T cell receptor beta chains below all came from one sample that was sequenced in a study of T-cell memory formation after mild COVID-19 (dated by TCRdb to the early 2020s). The receptor library was made with 5' RACE. The sequencer listed for this sample is Illumina NovaSeq 6000. The public reads were reprocessed in TCRdb via fastp at Q25 and MiXCR, keeping in-frame beta chains. Identical CDR3 protein sequences are pooled into one entry, listed with their most common genes and DNA. For this sample the table gives under 250,000 distinct CDR3 sequences, of which roughly a tenth were detected only once. The leading ten clones occupy around a fifth of the sample. The sequenced sample was PBMCs or a T cell subset sorted from them (not recorded which). All receptors come from a man aged 18 to 35 who had mild COVID-19 (a few samples of this study predate the infection). The sample titles of this study are shuffled in the database, so cell type and time point are left out; the donor was told from shared clones.

This clonotype was observed a handful of times. The chain is built from TRBV6-2 or TRBV6-3 and TRBJ1-2; D uncertain. Germline V gives CDR1 MNHEY, CDR2 SVGEGT. Trimming took 8 bases from V and 3 from J, leaving 10 bases between them. The CDR3 length is 12 residues. In DNA, the CDR3 is TGTGCCAGCGCGGACGGGTACTATGGCTACACCTTC. Its translation: CASADGYYGYTF.

This clonotype has only a few counts. The chain employs TRBV5-1 and TRBJ1-6; the D gene is possibly TRBD1 (5 bases). CDR3 length: 16 residues. CDR1 and CDR2 (germline): SGHRS, YFSETQ. Trimming took off 4 bases at V and 7 bases at J, with 18 bases between the two ends. The CDR3 here is CASSLGRRGINSPLHF. In DNA, the CDR3 is TGCGCCAGCAGCCTGGGTCGTAGGGGAATAAATTCACCCCTCCACTTT.

The CDR3 loop is CAISYRGEGTDTQYF. CDR3 bases: TGTGCCATCAGTTACCGGGGGGAGGGCACAGATACGCAGTATTTT. The chain links TRBV10-3 to TRBJ2-3; 7 nucleotides agree with TRBD2. The germline V gene has CDR1 ENHRY and CDR2 SYGVKD. The CDR3 sequence is 15 residues long. After removal of 5 bases from V and 1 base from J, the junction contained 6 bases not matched to a gene.

This clonotype has more than one count but fewer than ten. The J gene is TRBJ1-1, the V gene TRBV5-1; TRBD1 matches at 8 bases. After removal of 3 bases from V and 9 bases from J, the junction contained 10 bases not matched to a gene. Germline CDR1 and CDR2: SGHRS and YFSETQ. The CDR3 sequence is 14 residues long. CDR3 nucleotides: TGCGCCAGCAGCTCAGACAGGGGTGGTGAGAAAGCTTTCTTT. Translation: CASSSDRGGEKAFF.

CDR3 bases: TGTGCCAGCGGGGACGACCAGCCCCAGCATTTT. Residues: CASGDDQPQHF. The rearrangement uses TRBV4-2 and TRBJ1-5; D perhaps matches TRBD1 (5 bases). This CDR3 has 11 amino acids. V lost 8 bases and J 7 bases, leaving 9 bases between the germline ends. Germline V lookup: CDR1 LGHNA, CDR2 YNFKEQ.

The sample holds a few counts of this clonotype. CDR3 in amino acids: CSARDPLSGGAFNEQFF. Here the CDR3 DNA reads TGCAGTGCTAGAGATCCCCTTAGCGGGGGGGCCTTCAATGAGCAGTTCTTC. The chain carries TRBV20-1 and TRBJ2-1; 11 positions agree with TRBD2. CDR1 is DFQATT and CDR2 is SNEGSKA in the germline V gene (reference sequence). The CDR3 has 17 amino acids. V was pared by 0 bases and J by 6 bases, with 10 bases of the junction left unmatched.

The rearrangement links TRBV5-1 to TRBJ2-3, with D perhaps TRBD2 (5 bases). V was trimmed by 1 base and J by 0 bases, leaving 9 bases between them. The CDR3 is 15 residues long. In germline, CDR1 is SGHRS, CDR2 YFSETQ. The CDR3 protein is CASSLYRESTDTQYF. The CDR3 coding sequence is TGCGCCAGCAGCTTGTATAGGGAGAGCACAGATACGCAGTATTTT.

This clonotype was seen many times. The chain is built from TRBV4-3 and TRBJ2-2, with D perhaps TRBD1 (6 bases). This CDR3 region has 15 residues. CDR1 and CDR2 (germline): LGHNA, YSLEER. Between the trimmed V and J ends, which lost 4 bases and 2 bases, there was a span of 11 bases. The CDR3 sequence is CASSRNRVNTGELFF. The CDR3 nucleotides read TGCGCCAGCAGCCGGAACAGGGTCAACACCGGGGAGCTGTTTTTT.